This T cell receptor (beta chain) is from a study of blood T cell repertoires in COVID-19. Germline V gene sequence: CDR1 SNHLY, CDR2 FYNNEI. With V trimmed by 8 bases and J by 4 bases, 10 bases remained unmatched. The CDR3 spans 15 residues. Some clones are missing from TCRdb's copy, which holds only in-frame ones; the method was immunoSEQ multiplex PCR. The data contain under 150,000 clones, under 85% of them singletons. The sample was peripheral blood. The rearrangement uses TRBV2 and TRBJ2-5; 10 bases are a match to TRBD2. This TCR derives from an elderly woman in a cohort sampled during active or convalescent COVID-19. CDR3 amino acids: CASGPASGGGETQYF. The CDR3, as DNA: TGTGCCAGCGGTCCGGCTAGCGGGGGAGGAGAGACCCAGTACTTC.